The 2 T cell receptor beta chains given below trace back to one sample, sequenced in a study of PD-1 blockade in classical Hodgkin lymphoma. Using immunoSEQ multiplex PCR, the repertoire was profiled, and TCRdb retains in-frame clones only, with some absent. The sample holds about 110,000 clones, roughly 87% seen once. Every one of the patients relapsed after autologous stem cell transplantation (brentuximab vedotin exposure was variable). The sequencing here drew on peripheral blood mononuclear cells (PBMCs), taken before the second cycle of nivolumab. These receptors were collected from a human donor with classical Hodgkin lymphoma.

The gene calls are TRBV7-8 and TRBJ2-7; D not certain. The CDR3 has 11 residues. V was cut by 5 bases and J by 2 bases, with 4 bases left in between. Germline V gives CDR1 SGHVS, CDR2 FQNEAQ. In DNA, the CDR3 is TGTGCCAGCAGCGCTACCTACGAGCAGTACTTC. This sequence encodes CASSATYEQYF.

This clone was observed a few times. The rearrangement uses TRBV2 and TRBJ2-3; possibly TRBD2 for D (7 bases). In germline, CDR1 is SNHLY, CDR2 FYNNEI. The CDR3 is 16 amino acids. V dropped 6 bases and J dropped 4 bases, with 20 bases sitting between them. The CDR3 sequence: CASRSPSGGGPDTQYF. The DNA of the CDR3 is TGTGCCAGCAGATCCCCTAGCGGAGGGGGGCCAGATACGCAGTATTTT.